What follows is one T cell receptor (beta chain) and its context. This clone has just a few counts. No antigen is known for it. The sample holds no much larger clone one base away, and base qualities are not on file. Its CDR3 holds 17 amino acids, cysteine through phenylalanine. The CDR3 DNA has 51 bases and is translated from base 1. The germline V gene specifies SGHVS as CDR1 and FQNEAQ as CDR2. V has 5 bases trimmed and J has 1 base trimmed; junction bases matching no gene number 12. The cohort comprised approximately 700 healthy bone marrow donors. Cohort members were all nominally healthy when sampled, although unrecorded immune exposures were likely present. The donor tested CMV seropositive, placing the donor among the 310 or so seropositive members of the cohort. A peripheral blood sample was collected from each donor, and TCR beta sequencing was performed on peripheral blood mononuclear cells. The Qiagen DNeasy Blood Extraction Kit was used to extract genomic DNA from the blood cell samples.

This specimen belongs to a study of cytomegalovirus exposure and HLA in healthy donors (dated by TCRdb to between 2016 and 2019). Background for the entire study: In an earlier analysis of roughly 590 of the donors, under 300 Gb of sequence data and 90 million to 130 million unique TCR beta sequences from about 190 million T cells were reported. Roughly 300 gigabases of sequencing data and 78 million or so unique TCR sequences were included in an early release covering 500 to 750 HLA-typed donors. Among the approximately 430 genotyped donors, about 83% belonged to the genetic ancestry cluster associated with self-reported Caucasian donors. The study aimed to test whether cataloging public T cell receptors could reveal signatures of past pathogen exposure. The study profiled the T cell repertoires of more than 500 subjects by immunosequencing and related them to cytomegalovirus serostatus. Besides the first cohort of roughly 660 subjects, a separate validation cohort made up of 120 different subjects was used. To predict cytomegalovirus infection status, the study brought together high-throughput TCR immunosequencing, statistical association of individual TCRs with disease status, and machine learning. In a later analysis, previously published TCR beta repertoires from several hundred donors were re-analyzed and high-resolution HLA genotyping was added so that TCR occurrence patterns could be studied. Rather than drawing on any new phenotypic data, the later analysis identified candidate immune exposures from TCR beta sequences and the way those sequences occurred across donors. An earlier analysis of some 500 of the donors used high-throughput TCR beta sequencing to judge whether each TCR beta V gene segment behaved as functional or pseudogenic. Donor age, sex, ethnicity and CMV serostatus were collected together with the repertoire data. Genome-wide SNP genotypes for about 65% of the 666 donors were used in a later genetic analysis, which treated that subset as a discovery cohort. Every discovery cohort repertoire had been produced on one sequencing platform. Class I and class II HLA loci were covered by the typing at four-digit resolution. Typing coverage varied by locus: about 629-640 donors for A, B, C, DRB1 and DQB1; 522 for DQA1; approximately 610 for DPA1; around 450 for DPB1. About five DR-DQ haplotypes were treated as single units for association and clustering because of strong linkage in the cohort. Among some 400 genotyped donors of the cohort, an average of 235,054 unique TCR beta nucleotide sequences were sequenced per donor, roughly 20% of them non-productive. What the authors observed across the whole study: In vitro tests confirmed that a few of the cytomegalovirus-associated TCR beta chains recognize cytomegalovirus antigens. In both the original and validation cohorts, the classifier was reported to diagnose cytomegalovirus status with high specificity and sensitivity. In the study, about 150 TCR beta chains were listed as associated with cytomegalovirus. Sequencing depth was assumed to be roughly uniform across donors in the presence/absence analyses, though that assumption may not hold. In an earlier analysis of roughly 500 of the donors, most TCR beta V segments appeared in productive rearrangements about 90% or about 30% of the time, broadly matching IMGT annotations. In this cohort, only TCR beta chains were sequenced, and detectable features were limited by the absence of alpha or paired-chain data. In a later analysis, several top co-occurrence clusters were reported to appear linked to parvovirus B19, influenza, CMV and Epstein-Barr virus. A cluster of highly shared sequence variants was judged likely to be a technical artifact of the sequencing pipeline. Because HLA typing was unavailable for some donors at each locus, only the typed subset was used in association tests. According to the authors, the approach could potentially be generalized to other disease states and immunological phenotypes. A further reported finding was that TCR beta sequences accurately predicted the HLA-A and HLA-B alleles for most subjects in the first cohort. Some IMGT-functional V segments, including TRBV6-2 and TRBV6-3, could not be told apart with the 87-base-pair reads, so those segments were excluded. A later analysis found that HLA-associated TCR beta chains were more clonally expanded and had lower generation probabilities than equally common non-associated chains. In a later genetic analysis, a missense DCLRE1C variant was associated with V-gene and J-gene trimming of TCR beta chains, and the association was replicated in an independent cohort. Linkage disequilibrium might explain the correlated functional status among segregating V segments, but an unknown experimental factor could not be ruled out. Most CMV-associated TCR beta chains appeared to be HLA-restricted in a later analysis, and the HLA associations seemed to be driven largely by CMV exposure. A later analysis found that TCR association rates varied across HLA loci, with DRB1 alleles showing the most associated TCRs and HLA-C alleles the fewest. A later genetic analysis reported fewer N-insertions in productive TCRs among donors in an Asian-associated ancestry cluster than the roughly 690-donor mean. The only immune exposure information available for the cohort was CMV serostatus. Because counts were too low, 15 or so rarely observed V segments, including chromosome 9 orphons, were excluded from the earlier analysis of several hundred of the donors. Most TCR sequences were seen in very few donors, while some public TCRs were found in many individuals. In a later analysis, over 15,000 TCR beta sequences were associated with specific HLA alleles at a false discovery rate of 0.05. When HLA alleles, especially DR and DQ, strongly co-occurred, attributing TCR associations to individual alleles was difficult.

The method was the immunoSEQ multiplex PCR assay. The multiplex PCR relied on a mix of 60 forward primers for TCR Vbeta segments and 13 reverse primers for TCR Jbeta segments. Amplification of the CDR3 region of rearranged TCR beta genes was performed with a multiplex PCR assay on genomic DNA. The amplified TCR beta libraries were sequenced on the Illumina HiSeq System as 87-base-pair reads. As for the authors' bioinformatics: In a later analysis, 77 million or so unique TCR beta chains were counted across the 690 or so repertoires, and roughly 11 million of these chains were shared by at least two donors. A nearest-neighbor algorithm error-corrected the raw reads and collapsed the reads into unique sequences, merging closely related sequences to remove PCR and sequencing errors. V, D and J gene segments were assigned by aligning CDR3 sequences to IMGT reference sequences. For a sequence to be retained, a match of at least six nucleotides was required to both a V gene segment and a J gene segment. Rearrangements were classified as productive when the CDR3 lacked stop codons and remained in frame with V and J, and all other rearrangements were classified as non-productive. CDR3 was defined by IMGT convention, running from the second conserved V-encoded cysteine to the conserved J-encoded phenylalanine. The earlier analysis of fewer than 750 of the donors excluded sequences that lacked an unambiguous match to a single V gene segment. In an earlier analysis of 587 of the donors, V segments were called functional above 56.7% productive rearrangements and were called segregating when the between-donor standard deviation exceeded 5%. A statistical classification framework was built for diagnosing cytomegalovirus status from the catalog of TCR beta chain sequences. V and J gene assignment, in a later analysis, came from comparing TCR nucleotide sequences with IMGT/GENE-DB human TR gene sequences. Using the TCRdist pipeline, a later analysis assigned CDR3 sequences along with most-parsimonious VDJ recombination scenarios. In a later analysis, each TCR beta chain was defined by its CDR3 amino acid sequence together with its V-gene family, and reads without a unique V-gene family were excluded. A later analysis removed over 500 highly shared, low-generation-probability nucleotide sequences to deal with suspected cross-contamination and a sequencing artifact. In a later analysis, a clonal expansion index was calculated for each public chain from normalized within-repertoire ranks of inferred template counts. Generation probabilities in a later analysis came from a VDJ recombination model fitted to out-of-frame rearrangements, and those results were checked against IGoR. In a later analysis, TCR-TCR, TCR-HLA and TCR-CMV co-occurrence was scored with hypergeometric tests, and a repertoire-size bias correction was applied to TCR pairs. In a later analysis, false discovery rates were estimated by permuting HLA or CMV assignments 20 times. A later analysis grouped co-occurring TCRs with DBSCAN, adding TCRdist sequence similarity when clustering within HLA-allele-positive subsets. Repertoires with fewer than 30,000 or more than 120,000 public chains, plus five repertoires with anomalous nucleotide sharing, were excluded from co-occurrence clustering. The source is immuneACCESS, and TCRdb retained only in-frame sequences with V and J called. Part of the clones is not carried over; for the studies checked, unresolved V genes explain less than half of this, and the remainder is unexplained. That table furnishes V, J and clone size, whereas the DNA furnished D and trimming. The sample contains 90,000 to 150,000 clones, approximately 72% of them found a single time. The ten top clones hold 8.2% of the sample.

This clonotype was sampled from a middle-aged woman in good health and CMV-seropositive. The specimen sequenced was PBMCs. The chain was built from TRBV7-8 and TRBJ1-1, and TRBD1 matches 8 of the central bases. For the CDR3, the sequence is CASSATGEWSGNTEAFF. The nucleotides read TGTGCCAGCAGCGCGACAGGGGAGTGGTCTGGGAACACTGAAGCTTTCTTT.